This T cell receptor beta chain came from a study of blood T cell repertoires in COVID-19. Turning to the study itself: Researchers got acute and convalescent COVID-19 samples from the United States, Italy and Spain. Sources were T cells, B-cell-depleted T cells, or PBMCs; the material itself was cDNA or gDNA.

In germline, CDR1 is SGHTA, CDR2 FQGNSA. The CDR3 has 18 residues. The V gene end was trimmed by 2 bases and the J gene end by 3 bases; junction bases not matched to a gene: 16. In the study's own analysis: By means of reference gene primer amplification, nucleated cell counts were estimated. Sequencing was performed with immunoSEQ multiplex PCR; in TCRdb, only in-frame clones are kept and a portion is missing. The D gene and trimming were derived from the DNA, and the V and J assignments and clone size from that table. This repertoire shows approximately 210,000 clones, about 85% found once; its top ten account for under 0.95%. A Seattle source enrolled patients during active infection and followed them longitudinally.

The receptor was isolated from a man aged 60-69 years with COVID-19, enrolled during active disease. V is TRBV7-2 and J is TRBJ2-7; 7 bases align to TRBD1. Sequencing input: peripheral blood. The CDR3 sequence: CASSLRSTGRGVFYEQYF. The CDR3 nucleotides read TGTGCCAGCAGCTTACGGTCGACAGGGAGAGGGGTTTTCTACGAGCAGTACTTC.